What follows describes a single T cell receptor (beta chain). The data were produced by immunoSEQ multiplex PCR, yet TCRdb's version contains in-frame clones alone and is incomplete. The sample lists roughly 60,000 clones; roughly 89% were seen once. The data belong to a study of OX40 agonist ivuxolimab in advanced cancers. The CDR3 spans 16 residues. Trimming left V 4 bases short and J 1 base short, with 16 bases between. CDR1 LGHNA and CDR2 YSLEER come from the germline V gene. The rearrangement joins TRBV4-3 to TRBJ1-2; weak D call: TRBD1 (5 bases). The sequencing used CD4+ or CD8+ T cells sorted from blood, collected in a trial of the OX40 agonist ivuxolimab. This sequence was found in an adult with an advanced solid tumor such as melanoma, head and neck, liver or kidney cancer. CDR3 sequence: CASSPDSGSINYGYTF. CDR3 sequence (DNA): TGCGCCAGCAGCCCCGATTCAGGGAGTATTAACTATGGCTACACCTTC.